The 32 T cell receptor beta chains reported below all come from one sample, sequenced in a study of blood T cell repertoires in COVID-19. Some clones are missing from TCRdb's copy, which holds only in-frame ones; the method was immunoSEQ multiplex PCR. This table holds roughly 240,000 clones, approximately 86% found once. Material: peripheral blood. The source of these receptors is a woman aged 60-70 years who had recovered from COVID-19.

This clone was seen only once. The chain joins TRBV5-1 to TRBJ2-1; TRBD2 aligns across 7 bases. With V trimmed by 0 bases and J by 7 bases, 10 bases remained unmatched. The CDR3 runs to 16 residues. CDR1 and CDR2 (germline): SGHRS, YFSETQ. In nucleotides, the CDR3 is TGCGCCAGCAGCTTGGGGGGACGGCGGGAGAATAATGAGCAGTTCTTC. As protein: CASSLGGRRENNEQFF.

V gene TRBV7-3 combines with J gene TRBJ1-2, with 8 bases aligning to TRBD1. Germline lookup yields CDR1 SGHTA and CDR2 FQGTGA. This CDR3 is 15 amino acids long. V gave up 5 bases and J gave up 4 bases; unmatched junction bases: 9. The CDR3 reads CASSPGQGATYGYTF. The CDR3 bases are TGTGCCAGCAGCCCAGGACAGGGTGCCACCTATGGCTACACCTTC.

The chain couples TRBV6-5 to TRBJ1-1; D gene unclear. CDR3 length: 12 residues. Trimming pared 6 bases from V and 1 base from J, leaving 6 bases between. The germline V gene encodes CDR1 MNHEY and CDR2 SVGAGI. The CDR3, as DNA: TGTGCCAGCAGCAGAGGGAACACTGAAGCTTTCTTT. Its translation: CASSRGNTEAFF.

The chain employs TRBV3-1 (or the pseudogene TRBV3-2) and TRBJ2-2; D call uncertain. Germline CDR1 LGHDT, CDR2 YNNKEL (reference sequence). V lost 0 bases to trimming and J lost 6 bases, with 5 bases between them. The CDR3 is 13 amino acids. The CDR3 nucleotides are TGTGCCAGCAGCCAAGATTCCGCCGGGGAGCTGTTTTTT. Translation: CASSQDSAGELFF.

This clone turned up a few times. The chain uses TRBV3-1 (or the pseudogene TRBV3-2) and TRBJ2-7; D perhaps matches TRBD1 (6 bases). This CDR3 comprises 14 residues. Per the germline V gene, CDR1 is LGHDT and CDR2 is YNNKEL (reference sequence). V was clipped by 1 base and J by 0 bases, with 7 bases between them. DNA of the CDR3: TGTGCCAGCAGCCAAGGGACAGTCTCCTACGAGCAGTACTTC. Protein product: CASSQGTVSYEQYF.

The V call is TRBV7-8, the J call TRBJ1-1; 10 positions match TRBD1. The V segment lost 5 bases and the J segment 4 bases; nucleotides outside the gene matches: 4. Germline CDR1 SGHVS, CDR2 FQNEAQ. The CDR3 sequence is 14 residues long. The CDR3 sequence is CASSQTGGGTEAFF. CDR3 nucleotide sequence: TGTGCCAGCAGCCAGACAGGGGGCGGCACTGAAGCTTTCTTT.

This clone occurred a few times. The gene calls are TRBV7-2 and TRBJ1-2; D unresolved. The germline CDR1 and CDR2 sequences are SGHTA and FQGNSA. Trimming cost V 2 bases and J 7 bases, with 8 bases left between them. The CDR3 consists of 12 residues. In DNA, the CDR3 is TGTGCCAGCAGCTTAAGCCTCTCTGGCTACACCTTC. It translates to CASSLSLSGYTF.

This clone was counted once. This chain links TRBV4-1 with TRBJ1-6; D is ambiguous. CDR1 is MGHRA and CDR2 is YSYEKL in the germline V gene. The CDR3 is 15 residues long. Trimming shortened V by 0 bases and J by 7 bases, and 10 bases separated the two germline ends. The chain's CDR3 is CASSQDEGWNSPLHF. The CDR3 DNA reads TGCGCCAGCAGCCAAGATGAGGGCTGGAATTCACCCCTCCACTTT.

V and J are TRBV18 and TRBJ1-2, with D maybe TRBD1 (6 bases). The germline V and J ends were trimmed by 6 bases and 2 bases, with 16 bases remaining between them. Germline-derived CDR1 and CDR2 are KGHSH and LQKENI. The CDR3 has 15 residues. The CDR3 spells CASSPMDRQNYGYTF. CDR3 DNA: TGTGCCAGCTCCCCAATGGACAGACAGAACTATGGCTACACCTTC.

The gene calls are TRBV3-1 (or the pseudogene TRBV3-2) and TRBJ2-2; D gene unclear. Looked up from germline, CDR1 is LGHDT and CDR2 is YNNKEL (reference sequence). The CDR3 runs 17 residues. V lost 0 bases and J lost 8, with 19 bases in between. As DNA, the CDR3 is TGTGCCAGCAGCCAAGATCTGGTTACTTCATTGTCTGGGGAGCTGTTTTTT. The encoded protein is CASSQDLVTSLSGELFF.

The V gene is TRBV28, the J gene TRBJ2-3; TRBD2 matches 8 bases. This CDR3 has 22 amino acids. CDR1 is MDHEN, CDR2 SYDVKM, per germline. The ends lost 6 bases at V and 2 bases at J; junction bases unmatched: 28. CDR3 in DNA: TGTGCCAGCAGCCTTACCGGATGGGGGGGAAATAGCGGGGAGCCAACCACAGATACGCAGTATTTT. Amino acids: CASSLTGWGGNSGEPTTDTQYF.

This clone was seen a handful of times. V and J are TRBV5-1 and TRBJ1-1; a possible D gene is TRBD1 (5 bases). The length of the CDR3 is 14 residues. CDR1 SGHRS and CDR2 YFSETQ come from the germline V gene. The V and J ends lost 4 bases and 0 bases respectively, with 10 bases between them. The CDR3 loop is CASSIRGMNTEAFF. The CDR3 DNA is TGCGCCAGCAGCATTAGGGGTATGAACACTGAAGCTTTCTTT.

The V and J genes are TRBV10-3 and TRBJ1-3; unclear D gene. Trimming took off 9 bases at V and 2 bases at J, with 11 bases between the two ends. Germline lookup yields CDR1 ENHRY and CDR2 SYGVKD. The CDR3 loop spans 13 amino acids. The CDR3 sequence: CAISPAAGNTIYF. As DNA, the CDR3 is TGTGCCATTAGCCCCGCTGCTGGAAACACCATATATTTT.

This sequence joins TRBV11-3 and TRBJ2-7, with D uncertain. Germline V gene data show CDR1 as SGHNT and CDR2 as YENEEA. There are 13 residues in the CDR3. V was clipped by 1 base and J by 3 bases, with 7 bases between them. In DNA form, the CDR3 reads TGTGCCAGCAGCTTAGGGCAAGACTACGAGCAGTACTTC. Its protein product is CASSLGQDYEQYF.

V gene TRBV13 combines with J gene TRBJ2-7; no reliable D call. The CDR3 runs 11 residues. Trimming left V 5 bases short and J 4 bases short, with 6 bases between. Germline loops: CDR1 PRHDT, CDR2 FYEKMQ (reference sequence). The CDR3 DNA follows: TGTGCCAGCAGCCTTAATTACGAGCAGTACTTC. Translating gives CASSLNYEQYF.

V is TRBV2 and J is TRBJ1-4, with D perhaps matching TRBD1 (5 bases). From germline, CDR1 is SNHLY and CDR2 FYNNEI. Trimming shortened V by 10 bases and J by 4 bases, and 13 bases separated the two germline ends. The CDR3 totals 13 residues. In DNA, the CDR3 is TGTGCCACCGCAAGACAGTTTAATGAAAAACTGTTTTTT. It encodes CATARQFNEKLFF. Full variable domain (outside the CDR3, taken from reference TRBV2 and TRBJ1-4): EPEVTQTPSHQVTQMGQEVILRCVPISNHLYFYWYRQILGQKVEFLVSFYNNEISEKSEIFDDQFSVERPDGSNFTLKIRSTKLEDSAMYFCATARQFNEKLFFGSGTQLSVL.

V usage is TRBV5-4 and J usage is TRBJ2-1, with 8 bases identical to TRBD1. The CDR3 spans 15 residues. Germline-derived CDR1 and CDR2 are SGHNT and YYREEE (reference sequence). Trimming removed 4 bases from V and 8 bases from J; junction bases left unmatched: 11. The CDR3 nucleotides are TGTGCCAGCAGCCGAGACAGGGGAAGGGGCTATGAGCAGTTCTTC. Encoded protein: CASSRDRGRGYEQFF. The variable domain in full, completed from reference TRBV5-4 and TRBJ2-1, reads ETGVTQSPTHLIKTRGQQVTLRCSSQSGHNTVSWYQQALGQGPQFIFQYYREEENGRGNFPPRFSGLQFPNYSSELNVNALELDDSALYLCASSRDRGRGYEQFFGPGTRLTVL.

The V and J genes are TRBV2 and TRBJ1-5; D is possibly TRBD1 (5 bases). There are 12 residues in the CDR3. CDR1 is SNHLY, CDR2 FYNNEI, per germline. V gave up 6 bases and J gave up 6 bases, with 9 bases separating them. The CDR3 DNA follows: TGTGCCAGCAGGGGGCAGGTTCAGCCCCAGCATTTT. Its translation is CASRGQVQPQHF.

The chain employs TRBV14 and TRBJ2-6; tentatively, D is TRBD1 (5 bases). Trimming cost V 1 base and J 0 bases, with 7 bases left between them. The CDR3 is 16 residues long. Per germline, CDR1 SGHDN and CDR2 FVKESK. CDR3 in amino acids: CASSQGQFSGANVLTF. The DNA for the CDR3 is TGTGCCAGCAGCCAAGGACAGTTCTCTGGGGCCAACGTCCTGACTTTC.

J is TRBJ1-1 and V is TRBV9; D is undetermined. CDR1 is SGDLS, CDR2 YYNGEE, per germline. The CDR3 consists of 15 residues. Trimming took off 6 bases at V and 0 bases at J, with 15 bases between the two ends. CDR3 sequence reads: CASTVGDGVNTEAFF. The DNA for the CDR3 is TGTGCCAGCACCGTCGGGGATGGGGTGAACACTGAAGCTTTCTTT.

This clone has only a few counts. CDR3 loop: CASEPGQGSISSQPQHF. The CDR3 DNA sequence: TGTGCCAGCGAACCGGGACAGGGATCCATATCAAGTCAGCCCCAGCATTTT. V and J are TRBV7-9 and TRBJ1-5, with 9 bases matching TRBD1. The CDR3 runs 17 residues. V trimming: 8 bases; J trimming: 6 bases; junction bases outside the gene matches: 17. Germline V gene sequence: CDR1 SEHNR, CDR2 FQNEAQ (reference sequence).

The rearrangement uses TRBV7-2 and TRBJ1-2; possibly TRBD1 for D (6 bases). The CDR3 length is 14 residues. Deletions cut 1 base from V and 2 bases from J, with 8 bases between. CDR1 SGHTA and CDR2 FQGNSA come from the germline V gene. For the CDR3, the DNA is TGTGCCAGCAGCTTAGGGGGGACAAACTATGGCTACACCTTC. Translation: CASSLGGTNYGYTF. Full variable domain (missing parts from reference TRBV7-2 and TRBJ1-2): GAGVSQSPSNKVTEKGKDVELRCDPISGHTALYWYRQSLGQGLEFLIYFQGNSAPDKSGLPSDRFSAERTGGSVSTLTIQRTQQEDSAVYLCASSLGGTNYGYTFGSGTRLTVV.

V and J are TRBV29-1 and TRBJ1-2, with 8 nucleotides matching TRBD1. Germline CDR1 is SQVTM and CDR2 is ANQGSEA. The CDR3 runs to 12 residues. The V segment lost 7 bases and the J segment 8 bases; nucleotides outside the gene matches: 9. The CDR3: CSAGQGSRGYTF. The CDR3 nucleotides are TGCAGCGCTGGACAGGGATCAAGAGGCTACACCTTC.

The CDR3 sequence: CASSLRHQGAEAFF. Written as DNA, the CDR3 is TGTGCCAGCAGCTTAAGACACCAAGGGGCTGAAGCTTTCTTT. This chain connects TRBV7-3 to TRBJ1-1; D possibly corresponds to TRBD1 (5 bases). This CDR3 contains 14 residues. The V end was cut by 1 base, the J end by 6 bases, with 12 bases between. Germline CDR1 is SGHTA and CDR2 is FQGTGA.

The chain joins TRBV28 to TRBJ1-4, with 7 bases fitting TRBD1. The ends lost 5 bases at V and 5 bases at J; junction bases unmatched: 8. The length of the CDR3 is 15 residues. Per germline, CDR1 MDHEN and CDR2 SYDVKM. CDR3 in DNA: TGTGCCAGCAGTCCCCCCGGGACAGAGAATGAAAAACTGTTTTTT. Amino acid sequence: CASSPPGTENEKLFF. Full variable domain (rest looked up from reference TRBV28 and TRBJ1-4): DVKVTQSSRYLVKRTGEKVFLECVQDMDHENMFWYRQDPGLGLRLIYFSYDVKMKEKGDIPEGYSVSREKKERFSLILESASTNQTSMYLCASSPPGTENEKLFFGSGTQLSVL.

The chain carries TRBV2 and TRBJ1-2; TRBD1 matches at 10 bases. The CDR3 runs to 13 residues. Germline V lookup: CDR1 SNHLY, CDR2 FYNNEI. The junction had 6 bases not matched to a gene; V was cut back by 7 bases and J by 7 bases. The CDR3 protein is CASIGTGAAGYTF. The CDR3 nucleotides are TGTGCCAGCATAGGGACAGGGGCTGCTGGCTACACCTTC.

The chain employs TRBV10-3 and TRBJ1-2, with TRBD1 as a possible D gene (5 bases). Between the trimmed V and J ends, which lost 10 bases and 6 bases, there was a span of 15 bases. The CDR3 runs 12 residues. Germline V CDR1 and CDR2: ENHRY, SYGVKD. The CDR3 sequence: CATGGVKNGYTF. Written as DNA, the CDR3 is TGTGCCACGGGGGGGGTTAAGAATGGCTACACCTTC.

The CDR3 region is CASSLWQGLGEETQYF. The CDR3 DNA sequence: TGCGCCAGCAGCTTGTGGCAGGGACTAGGGGAAGAGACCCAGTACTTC. This rearrangement joins TRBV5-1 to TRBJ2-5; 8 bases map to TRBD2. Losses at the gene ends were 1 base for V and 3 bases for J; bases not matched to a gene: 8. This CDR3 is 16 amino acids long. Germline CDR1 and CDR2: SGHRS and YFSETQ.

The chain carries TRBV19 and TRBJ1-2; 9 bases line up with TRBD1. From germline, CDR1 is LNHDA and CDR2 SQIVND (reference sequence). Trimming took 9 bases from V and 4 from J; bases not matched to a gene: 12. The CDR3 is made up of 15 amino acids. The CDR3: CASSFSGQGLYGYTF. The DNA for the CDR3 is TGTGCCAGCAGTTTCTCGGGACAGGGCCTCTATGGCTACACCTTC.

This chain joins TRBV3-1 (or the pseudogene TRBV3-2) and TRBJ1-1; the match to TRBD1 covers 7 bases. From germline, CDR1 is LGHDT and CDR2 YNNKEL (reference sequence). The V segment lost 4 bases and the J segment 3 bases; nucleotides outside the gene matches: 8. This CDR3 is built from 15 residues. CDR3 sequence reads: CASSPHGDSYTEAFF. In nucleotides, the CDR3 is TGTGCCAGCAGCCCGCACGGGGACAGCTACACTGAAGCTTTCTTT.

The V call is TRBV7-9, the J call TRBJ1-1, with D maybe TRBD1 (6 bases). The V gene's germline CDR1 is SEHNR and CDR2 FQNEAQ (reference sequence). CDR3 length: 15 residues. V was clipped by 5 bases and J by 1 base, with 14 bases between them. As DNA, the CDR3 is TGTGCCAGCAGCCCCGCAGGGGCGTCGAACACTGAAGCTTTCTTT. It encodes CASSPAGASNTEAFF. Filled out from reference TRBV7-9 and TRBJ1-1, the complete variable domain reads DTGVSQNPRHKITKRGQNVTFRCDPISEHNRLYWYRQTLGQGPEFLTYFQNEAQLEKSRLLSDRFSAERPKGSFSTLEIQRTEQGDSAMYLCASSPAGASNTEAFFGQGTRLTVV.

This clone was detected a few times. The rearrangement joins TRBV3-1 (or the pseudogene TRBV3-2) to TRBJ2-5, with 12 bases aligning to TRBD1. With 0 bases clipped from V and 5 bases from J, the junction kept 7 bases outside the gene matches. Germline V gene lookup returns CDR1 LGHDT and CDR2 YNNKEL (reference sequence). The CDR3 is made up of 17 amino acids. CDR3 sequence reads: CASSQDEGTGGGETQYF. The CDR3 region has the DNA TGTGCCAGCAGCCAAGATGAGGGGACAGGGGGCGGGGAGACCCAGTACTTC.